These 5 T cell receptor beta chains came from one sample sequenced in a study of T cells in Graves' hyperthyroidism and ophthalmopathy. RNA transcripts served as the template for amplifying TCR beta CDR3 regions. HTBI primers were used for first-round RT-PCR of the TCR CDR3. TCRdb re-called the multiplex PCR reads through MiXCR, storing one row per CDR3 protein. The sample includes some 510,000 distinct CDR3 sequences, less than 25% seen only once; the top ten take 26%. Sequencing was done on a sample of blood. Receptors were obtained from a man between 18 and 29 years old with Graves' hyperthyroidism.

The gene calls are TRBV28 and TRBJ2-5; a possible D gene is TRBD2 (5 bases). V was pared by 5 bases and J by 13 bases, with 20 bases between. The CDR3 has 13 amino acids. CDR1 MDHEN and CDR2 SYDVKM come from the germline V gene. The CDR3 nucleotides are TGTGCCAGCAGTGGGGTCAGCCAGGAGGACCGGTACTTC. This codes for CASSGVSQEDRYF.

This clonotype was found many times. The CDR3: CASTFGSGGYGYTF. Written as DNA, the CDR3 is TGTGCCAGCACTTTCGGGAGTGGGGGCTATGGCTACACCTTC. The gene calls are TRBV6-6 and TRBJ1-2; tentatively, D is TRBD1 (5 bases). The CDR3 covers 14 residues. Germline CDR1 MNHNY, CDR2 SVGAGI (reference sequence). With 7 bases removed from V and 4 bases from J, the gap between germline ends came to 16 bases.

J is TRBJ2-5 and V is TRBV24-1; a possible D gene is TRBD1 (5 bases). Trimming took 4 bases from V and 5 from J, leaving 16 bases between them. The CDR3 length is 15 residues. In germline, CDR1 is KGHDR, CDR2 SFDVKD. CDR3 sequence (DNA): TGTGCCACCAGTGACCTCCAGGGTGGTGGGGAGACCCAGTACTTC. This gives the protein CATSDLQGGGETQYF.

This clonotype came up many times. This sequence joins TRBV7-9 and TRBJ2-7, with 7 bases lining up with TRBD1. This CDR3 contains 14 residues. V was clipped by 4 bases and J by 3 bases; unmatched bases: 6. Per germline, CDR1 SEHNR and CDR2 FQNEAQ (reference sequence). The DNA for the CDR3 is TGTGCCAGCAGCTGGGGCGCAGGGGGCTACGAGCAGTACTTC. Its protein product is CASSWGAGGYEQYF.

At least ten counts were recorded for this clonotype. The V call is TRBV6-1, the J call TRBJ1-1; TRBD1 aligns across 9 bases. The J segment lost 0 bases and the V segment lost 6 bases, leaving 5 bases of the junction unmatched. CDR1 and CDR2 from the germline V gene are MNHNS and SASEGT. The CDR3 has 15 amino acids. The CDR3 DNA follows: TGTGCCAGCAGGGAACAGGGGGCGGTGAACACTGAAGCTTTCTTT. It encodes CASREQGAVNTEAFF.